A selection of T cell receptor beta chains follows, all from one sample in a study of radiation and T cells in renal cell carcinoma. TCRdb's table, derived via immunoSEQ multiplex PCR, lists solely in-frame clones and lacks some. Of some 130,000 clones in the sample, roughly four fifths were seen once. The specimen was blood, collected from a patient whose treatment included radiotherapy and nephrectomy. The receptors originated from a woman aged 60-75 years with renal cell carcinoma. Each CDR3 is given with its conserved first and last residue. The D gene is left open where the match is weak.

d_call: NA; v_call: TRBV7-9; j_call: TRBJ2-7; cdr3_aa: CASSSANSYEQYF
d_call: NA; v_call: TRBV7-5; j_call: TRBJ2-7; cdr3_aa: CARSFNLDRSGYEQYF
d_call: TRBD2; v_call: TRBV7-9; j_call: TRBJ2-2; cdr3_aa: CASSTIAGGHTGELFF
d_call: NA; v_call: TRBV5-1; j_call: TRBJ1-2; cdr3_aa: CASRLTASGYGYTF
d_call: TRBD2; v_call: TRBV7-3; j_call: TRBJ2-2; cdr3_aa: CASSRTSGSTGELFF
d_call: NA; v_call: TRBV5-4; j_call: NA; cdr3_aa: CASSPGTYEQYF
d_call: NA; v_call: TRBV4-1; j_call: TRBJ2-7; cdr3_aa: CASSPPGDSYEQYF
d_call: NA; v_call: TRBV15; j_call: TRBJ2-2; cdr3_aa: CATSRPAWDGSGPTGELFF
d_call: NA; v_call: TRBV7-2; j_call: TRBJ2-7; cdr3_aa: CASSLDGTSTYEQYF
d_call: NA; v_call: TRBV7-2; j_call: TRBJ2-2; cdr3_aa: CASSFANTGELFF
d_call: NA; v_call: TRBV25-1; j_call: TRBJ2-1; cdr3_aa: CASSDPGSHNEQFF
d_call: NA; v_call: TRBV10-3; j_call: TRBJ2-7; cdr3_aa: CAIAGSYYEQYF
d_call: TRBD2; v_call: TRBV4-3; j_call: TRBJ2-3; cdr3_aa: CASSRLAGDSTDTQYF
d_call: TRBD1; v_call: TRBV5-6; j_call: TRBJ1-5; cdr3_aa: CASSFNLGTGGNQPQHF
d_call: NA; v_call: TRBV27; j_call: TRBJ1-5; cdr3_aa: CASSSRDPIGNQPQHF
d_call: NA; v_call: TRBV27; j_call: TRBJ2-7; cdr3_aa: CASSFLQAYEQYF
d_call: NA; v_call: TRBV7-2; j_call: TRBJ1-5; cdr3_aa: CASSLVSGSNQPQHF
d_call: TRBD1; v_call: TRBV19; j_call: TRBJ2-7; cdr3_aa: CASRRDRGSEQYF
d_call: NA; v_call: TRBV5-1; j_call: TRBJ1-4; cdr3_aa: CASSLGEGINEKLFF
d_call: NA; v_call: TRBV6-1; j_call: TRBJ2-7; cdr3_aa: CASSERYEQYF
d_call: NA; v_call: TRBV27; j_call: TRBJ2-1; cdr3_aa: CASIRGGGPYNEQFF
d_call: TRBD1; v_call: TRBV4-1; j_call: TRBJ2-5; cdr3_aa: CASSLRTGQETQYF